This T cell receptor beta chain was documented in a study of blood T cell repertoires in COVID-19. The overall study: The United States, Italy and Spain supplied acute and convalescent COVID-19 samples. From T cells, B-cell-depleted T cells, or PBMCs came the material, which was cDNA or gDNA.

This CDR3 has 13 residues. In germline, CDR1 is MNHEY, CDR2 SVGEGT. V gave up 5 bases and J gave up 8 bases, with 15 bases separating them. This clone appeared once. In the study's own analysis: Counts of nucleated cells, estimated from reference gene primer amplification, were obtained. Here immunoSEQ multiplex PCR was the method, and the copy in TCRdb shows in-frame clones only, minus some. D and trimming come from the DNA, and the V and J calls and clone size come from that table. The table includes tens of thousands of clones, around 76% detected once. The sequencing sample was made of peripheral blood. This sequence was found in an elderly woman with active or convalescent COVID-19. This chain joins TRBV6-2 or TRBV6-3 and TRBJ1-1; the D is unclear. In DNA form, the CDR3 reads TGTGCCAGCAGTCGCACTAGGGCGACCGAAGCTTTCTTT. Its protein is CASSRTRATEAFF.